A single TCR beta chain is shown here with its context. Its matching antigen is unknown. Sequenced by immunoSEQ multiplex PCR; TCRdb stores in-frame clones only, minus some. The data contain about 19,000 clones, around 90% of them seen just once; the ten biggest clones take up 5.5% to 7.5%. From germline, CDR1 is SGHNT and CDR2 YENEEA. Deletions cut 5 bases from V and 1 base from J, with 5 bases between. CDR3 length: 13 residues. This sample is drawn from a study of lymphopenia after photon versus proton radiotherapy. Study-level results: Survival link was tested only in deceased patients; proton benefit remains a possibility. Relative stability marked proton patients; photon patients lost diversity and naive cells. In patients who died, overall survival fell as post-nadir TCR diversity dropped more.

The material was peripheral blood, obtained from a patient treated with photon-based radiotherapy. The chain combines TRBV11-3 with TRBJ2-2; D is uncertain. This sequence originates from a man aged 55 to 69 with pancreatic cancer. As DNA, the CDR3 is TGTGCCAGCAGCGGGTGGAACACCGGGGAGCTGTTTTTT. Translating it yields CASSGWNTGELFF.